The clone carrying this T cell receptor (beta chain) showed up just a few times. The antigen is not known. This record comes from a study of graft-versus-host responses after intestinal transplantation. The wider study: Recipients across the board were started on anti-thymocyte globulin induction, then kept on tacrolimus and steroids for about 3 years. Study results and limitations: Among circulating GvH clones, peak levels were associated with early post-transplant declines in HvG clones.

Trimming cost V 0 bases and J 0 bases, with 3 bases left between them. Germline CDR1 and CDR2: SGHTA and FQGTGA. The CDR3 consists of 14 residues. Both intraepithelial and lamina propria lymphocytes were released by processing graft tissue. Clones were sequenced by immunoSEQ multiplex PCR, and TCRdb holds only the in-frame ones, with some missing. The sample has roughly 5,000 clones, about 75% seen once. The chain is built from TRBV7-3 and TRBJ1-3, with D uncertain. Sample: ileum tissue, taken more than 220 days after intestinal transplant. The TCR comes from a human patient who received an intestinal transplant, so some T cells may come from the graft donor. The CDR3 nucleotides read TGTGCCAGCAGCTTAACGGGCTCTGGAAACACCATATATTTT. Translation: CASSLTGSGNTIYF.